The 29 T cell receptor beta chains below were found in one sample sequenced in a study of human T cells and chemical hapten exposure. TCRdb called the RACE reads again in MiXCR, with one record for every CDR3 protein. This sample has about 270,000 distinct CDR3 sequences, with just under 8% found just once. Time point in this sample: pre-sensitization, week 0. Stated treatment: therapeutic diphenylcyclopropenone sensitization with weekly scalp DPC. The sample here was whole blood, taken in connection with sensitization to the hapten diphenylcyclopropenone (DPC). These receptors all stem from a man aged 18 to 35 with alopecia areata. Some clones in this sample may be carry-over from other donors' samples.

The chain employs TRBV18 and TRBJ1-3; TRBD1 is a possible D gene (5 bases). CDR3 size: 15 residues. The germline gives CDR1 KGHSH, CDR2 LQKENI. V was trimmed by 6 bases and J by 0 bases, leaving 12 bases between them. The CDR3 loop reads CASSPGTFSGNTIYF. DNA for the CDR3: TGTGCCAGCTCCCCCGGGACGTTCTCTGGAAACACCATATATTTT.

The rearrangement links TRBV4-3 to TRBJ2-1; 8 bases line up with TRBD2. This CDR3 contains 16 residues. The germline gives CDR1 LGHNA, CDR2 YSLEER. V trimming: 0 bases; J trimming: 8 bases; junction bases outside the gene matches: 9. The CDR3 DNA reads as TGCGCCAGCAGCCAAGATATTGGACTAGCAACGTATGAGCAGTTCTTC. It codes for CASSQDIGLATYEQFF.

The chain couples TRBV11-3 to TRBJ2-2; TRBD1 might be the D (6 bases). CDR1 is SGHNT and CDR2 is YENEEA in the germline V gene. This CDR3 contains 14 residues. The V end lost 3 bases, the J end lost 6 bases, and 11 bases lay between the germline ends. The CDR3 DNA sequence: TGTGCCAGCAGCTTTAGAACAGGGTCCGGGGAGCTGTTTTTT. Translation gives CASSFRTGSGELFF.

The DNA for the CDR3 is TGTGCCAGCAGCTCCTTAAGGAGAATTCATACGCAGTATTTT. It specifies CASSSLRRIHTQYF. V is TRBV11-2 and J is TRBJ2-3; D not certain. CDR1 is SGHAT, CDR2 FQNNGV, per germline. V lost 4 bases and J 7 bases, leaving 15 bases between the germline ends. There are 14 residues in the CDR3.

The rearrangement uses TRBV10-2 and TRBJ2-2, with D possibly being TRBD2 (5 bases). V was shortened by 8 bases and J by 3 bases, with 13 bases between the two germline ends. Germline V gene lookup returns CDR1 WSHSY and CDR2 SAAADI. This CDR3 is built from 14 residues. The CDR3 coding sequence is TGCGCCAGCTGTCCCGGGGTGCACACCGGGGAGCTGTTTTTT. It encodes CASCPGVHTGELFF.

This clonotype was detected a few times. The chain employs TRBV14 and TRBJ2-3, with no clear D. Germline loops: CDR1 SGHDN, CDR2 FVKESK. The V and J ends lost 4 bases and 3 bases respectively, with 20 bases between them. CDR3 length equals 17 residues. Written as DNA, the CDR3 is TGTGCCAGCAGCCTCCCCCTTGGCCGAGACACTACAGATACGCAGTATTTT. It yields the protein CASSLPLGRDTTDTQYF.

The chain links TRBV29-1 to TRBJ2-5; D remains unclear. The CDR3 is made up of 11 amino acids. Trimming took off 4 bases at V and 2 bases at J, with 5 bases between the two ends. Germline lookup yields CDR1 SQVTM and CDR2 ANQGSEA. The CDR3, as DNA: TGCAGCGTTGGCCGTCAAGAGACCCAGTACTTC. It yields the protein CSVGRQETQYF. The full variable domain, with the rest looked up from reference TRBV29-1 and TRBJ2-5, is SAVISQKPSRDICQRGTSLTIQCQVDSQVTMMFWYRQQPGQSLTLIATANQGSEATYESGFVIDKFPISRPNLTFSTLTVSNMSPEDSSIYLCSVGRQETQYFGPGTRLLVL.

This clonotype turned up a few times. The CDR3 region has the DNA TGTGCCAGCAGCTTACAGGCGGCGGGCTACACCTTC. Its translation is CASSLQAAGYTF. This chain joins TRBV13 and TRBJ1-2, with D unresolved. V lost 2 bases and J 8 bases, leaving 9 bases between the germline ends. The CDR3 is 12 residues long. Germline lookup yields CDR1 PRHDT and CDR2 FYEKMQ (reference sequence).

The sample holds a few counts of this clonotype. The J gene is TRBJ2-1, the V gene TRBV29-1, with D possibly being TRBD2 (6 bases). The length of the CDR3 is 13 residues. The germline V gene encodes CDR1 SQVTM and CDR2 ANQGSEA. Trimming took 5 bases from V and 3 from J, leaving 11 bases between them. The CDR3 region has the DNA TGCAGCGTTCCGGGACTGGTCTACAATGAGCAGTTCTTC. It translates to CSVPGLVYNEQFF.

The V gene is TRBV5-6, the J gene TRBJ2-6; a possible D gene is TRBD1 (5 bases). Germline V gives CDR1 SGHDT, CDR2 YYEEEE. The CDR3 has 18 residues. Deletions cut 4 bases from V and 0 bases from J, with 17 bases between. CDR3 sequence: CASSRRTPRLSGANVLTF. Written as DNA, the CDR3 is TGTGCCAGCAGCAGGCGGACACCTCGCCTCTCTGGGGCCAACGTCCTGACTTTC. The full variable domain, its missing parts supplied by reference TRBV5-6 and TRBJ2-6, is DAGVTQSPTHLIKTRGQQVTLRCSPKSGHDTVSWYQQALGQGPQFIFQYYEEEERQRGNFPDRFSGHQFPNYSSELNVNALLLGDSALYLCASSRRTPRLSGANVLTFGAGSRLTVL.

The chain carries TRBV5-1 and TRBJ2-5; D possibly corresponds to TRBD2 (7 bases). The CDR3 contains 17 residues. Germline loops: CDR1 SGHRS, CDR2 YFSETQ. Trimming cost V 3 bases and J 3 bases, with 21 bases left between them. The CDR3 DNA is TGCGCCAGCAGCTGGGGGGGCTTTAGTTCCATCGAAGAGACCCAGTACTTC. Amino acids: CASSWGGFSSIEETQYF.

The V call is TRBV5-6, the J call TRBJ1-4; tentative D call: TRBD1 (6 bases). V was shortened by 0 bases and J by 0 bases, with 12 bases between the two germline ends. The V gene's germline CDR1 is SGHDT and CDR2 YYEEEE. The CDR3 covers 17 residues. The CDR3 DNA is TGTGCCAGCAGCTTGGATACAGGGACTGCAACTAATGAAAAACTGTTTTTT. It is translated as CASSLDTGTATNEKLFF.

The V gene is TRBV28, the J gene TRBJ2-7; TRBD1 agrees at 7 bases. J lost 3 bases, V lost 6 bases, and 11 bases had no gene match. Germline V gives CDR1 MDHEN, CDR2 SYDVKM. CDR3 size: 15 residues. DNA for the CDR3: TGTGCCAGCAGCCACCTATCCAGGGGGTTCTACGAGCAGTACTTC. It specifies CASSHLSRGFYEQYF.

There are a few counts of this clonotype. The chain combines TRBV3-1 with TRBJ2-1; no reliable D call. Germline V gene sequence: CDR1 LGHDT, CDR2 YNNKEL (reference sequence). The CDR3 loop spans 11 amino acids. V lost 2 bases and J 7 bases, leaving 3 bases between the germline ends. The CDR3 loop is CASSQTNEQFF. In DNA form, the CDR3 reads TGTGCCAGCAGCCAAACTAATGAGCAGTTCTTC.

This clonotype was observed at least ten times. The rearrangement uses TRBV5-1 and TRBJ2-3; D is ambiguous. V dropped 4 bases and J dropped 2 bases, with 14 bases sitting between them. The CDR3 has 15 residues. The germline V gene has CDR1 SGHRS and CDR2 YFSETQ. CDR3 loop: CASSLTRGATDTQYF. Written as DNA, the CDR3 is TGCGCCAGCAGCCTAACAAGAGGCGCCACAGATACGCAGTATTTT.

This clonotype was recorded at least ten times. The chain carries TRBV6-2 or TRBV6-3 and TRBJ1-1; 10 bases match TRBD1. This CDR3 spans 14 amino acids. CDR1 and CDR2 (germline): MNHEY, SVGEGT. The J segment lost 5 bases and the V segment lost 6 bases, leaving 6 bases of the junction unmatched. The CDR3 here is CASSRTGGTTEAFF. The CDR3, as DNA: TGTGCCAGCAGCCGGACAGGGGGGACAACTGAAGCTTTCTTT.

In this sample, this clonotype turned up a few times. V is TRBV6-2 or TRBV6-3 and J is TRBJ1-2; D is perhaps TRBD1 (5 bases). The CDR3 is 13 residues long. CDR1 MNHEY and CDR2 SVGEGT come from the germline V gene. The V gene lost 5 bases and the J gene lost 4 bases, with 11 bases spanning the gap. The CDR3, as DNA: TGTGCCAGCAGTCATGACAGCCTCTATGGCTACACCTTC. Translated: CASSHDSLYGYTF.

CDR3 amino acids: CASSQDTMGDSPLHF. Written as DNA, the CDR3 is TGTGCCAGCAGCCAAGATACCATGGGGGATTCACCCCTCCACTTT. J is TRBJ1-6 and V is TRBV3-1; possible D gene TRBD1, 5 bases. Germline-derived CDR1 and CDR2 are LGHDT and YNNKEL (reference sequence). With 0 bases removed from V and 8 bases from J, the gap between germline ends came to 11 bases. The CDR3 is 15 amino acids.

This clonotype has a count of ten or more. The J gene is TRBJ2-3, the V gene TRBV7-2; 7 nucleotides line up with TRBD2. CDR1 and CDR2 (germline): SGHTA, FQGNSA. The CDR3 covers 14 residues. V lost 6 bases and J lost 0; bases outside the gene matches: 3. The CDR3 DNA reads TGTGCCAGCAGTTGGGGGGGGAGCACAGATACGCAGTATTTT. Its protein is CASSWGGSTDTQYF.

The V and J genes are TRBV7-9 and TRBJ1-2; 7 bases fit TRBD1. Trimming removed 5 bases from V and 4 bases from J; junction bases left unmatched: 13. Germline V gene data show CDR1 as SEHNR and CDR2 as FQNEAQ (reference sequence). The CDR3 covers 16 residues. CDR3 in amino acids: CASSPTIGQARYGYTF. The CDR3 nucleotides are TGTGCCAGCAGCCCAACGATAGGACAGGCTCGCTATGGCTACACCTTC.

This clonotype was observed a few times. The CDR3 nucleotides read TGCAGTGCCCATCGCGGGGGTACGCGGGAGACCCAGTACTTC. Protein sequence: CSAHRGGTRETQYF. The chain joins TRBV20-1 to TRBJ2-5; TRBD2 agrees at 7 bases. Germline lookup yields CDR1 DFQATT and CDR2 SNEGSKA (reference sequence). V was pared by 6 bases and J by 5 bases, with 12 bases of the junction left unmatched. This CDR3 spans 14 amino acids.

This clonotype was seen a few times. The chain has TRBV11-2 and TRBJ1-5; D uncertain. V lost 3 bases, J lost 3 bases, and 15 bases lay in between. Germline V lookup: CDR1 SGHAT, CDR2 FQNNGV. The CDR3 consists of 16 residues. Here the CDR3 reads CASSFGRVVANQPQHF. Here the CDR3 DNA reads TGTGCCAGCAGCTTTGGAAGGGTCGTTGCCAATCAGCCCCAGCATTTT.

There are many counts of this clonotype. This chain joins TRBV6-2 or TRBV6-3 and TRBJ2-3; TRBD1 aligns across 7 bases. Germline CDR1 reads MNHEY; CDR2 reads SVGEGT. V lost 5 bases, J lost 3 bases, and 5 bases stayed unmatched. The CDR3 consists of 14 residues. CDR3 in amino acids: CASSPGTVTDTQYF. CDR3 sequence (DNA): TGTGCCAGCAGTCCTGGGACAGTTACAGATACGCAGTATTTT.

This clonotype was seen repeatedly, ten times or more. This chain joins TRBV20-1 and TRBJ2-3; D perhaps matches TRBD2 (7 bases). The germline V and J ends were trimmed by 3 bases and 1 base, with 11 bases remaining between them. Germline values: CDR1 DFQATT, CDR2 SNEGSKA (reference sequence). The CDR3 loop spans 14 amino acids. The CDR3 sequence: CSASKGGGTDTQYF. CDR3 in DNA: TGCAGTGCTAGCAAGGGGGGGGGCACAGATACGCAGTATTTT.

This chain joins TRBV7-9 and TRBJ2-3; no reliable D call. Germline V gives CDR1 SEHNR, CDR2 FQNEAQ (reference sequence). The CDR3 sequence is 14 residues long. The V end was cut by 5 bases, the J end by 7 bases, with 16 bases between. Written as DNA, the CDR3 is TGTGCCAGCAGCCCCAGATTAGACGTAAATACGCAGTATTTT. Protein sequence: CASSPRLDVNTQYF.

This chain links TRBV25-1 with TRBJ1-1; TRBD1 agrees at 8 bases. Unmatched junction bases numbered 6, after V lost 7 bases and J lost 8 bases. Germline V gene data show CDR1 as MGHDK and CDR2 as SYGVNS. This CDR3 has 12 amino acids. DNA for the CDR3: TGTGCCAGCACCAAAACAGGGGGGGAAGCTTTCTTT. Protein product: CASTKTGGEAFF.

This clonotype was seen many times. The V call is TRBV7-2, the J call TRBJ1-3; D not certain. The CDR3 covers 10 residues. CDR1 is SGHTA and CDR2 is FQGNSA in the germline V gene. V lost 5 bases and J 9 bases, leaving 5 bases between the germline ends. The CDR3 region has the DNA TGTGCCAGCAGCCCCGGCACCATATATTTT. Amino acids: CASSPGTIYF.

The genes are TRBV11-2 and TRBJ2-1; TRBD1 agrees at 7 bases. CDR1 SGHAT and CDR2 FQNNGV come from the germline V gene. V lost 2 bases to trimming and J lost 2 bases; unmatched junction nucleotides: 12. The CDR3 consists of 18 residues. For the CDR3, the DNA is TGTGCCAGCAGCTTAACCTACCGAAAGGGGGCGACCTACAATGAGCAGTTCTTC. It codes for CASSLTYRKGATYNEQFF.

This clonotype was counted ten times or more. The chain is built from TRBV21-1 and TRBJ2-7. TRBV21-1 is a listed pseudogene. The CDR3 runs to 14 residues. The CDR3: CASSTADLSYEQYV. The CDR3 nucleotides read TGTGCCAGCAGCACAGCCGACCTATCCTACGAGCAGTACGTC.